Below are 8 T cell receptor beta chains sequenced from a single sample in a study of molecular identifiers for immune sequencing clone quantification. TCRdb processed the PCR reads anew with MiXCR; each CDR3 protein has one entry. The sample holds hundreds of thousands of distinct CDR3 sequences, just under 20% seen once. The sequencing input was naive CD8+ T cells from blood, with Jurkat cell RNA spiked in. The subset is: FACS-sorted CD8+CD4-CCR7+CD45RA+ naive T cells. These receptors all stem from a human donor in good health. Some libraries in this study had Jurkat cell RNA spiked in.

This clonotype was seen a single time. This may come from a read error, since a much larger clone is one base off. The chain recombines TRBV5-5 with TRBJ2-2; maybe TRBD2 (6 bases). Trimming left V 4 bases short and J 6 bases short, with 19 bases between. This CDR3 is 16 amino acids long. Germline V gives CDR1 SGHKS, CDR2 YYEKEE (reference sequence). The CDR3 region has the DNA TGTGCCAGCAGCGTTGCGGGACGGCTAGGACCCGGGGAGCTGTTTTTT. Protein: CASSVAGRLGPGELFF.

At least ten counts were recorded for this clonotype. The chain recombines TRBV7-6 with TRBJ2-5, with 12 bases fitting TRBD2. Germline V gene lookup returns CDR1 SGHVS and CDR2 FNYEAQ. V trimming: 1 base; J trimming: 3 bases; junction bases outside the gene matches: 3. The CDR3 is 16 amino acids. The CDR3 coding sequence is TGTGCCAGCAGCTTAGGACTAGCGGGAGTTGAAGAGACCCAGTACTTC. This sequence encodes CASSLGLAGVEETQYF.

A few counts support this clonotype. Here the CDR3 reads CASKDRVEQFF. The CDR3 DNA follows: TGTGCCAGCAAAGACAGGGTTGAGCAGTTCTTC. This chain links TRBV2 with TRBJ2-1, with 7 bases identical to TRBD1. Unmatched junction bases numbered 3, after V lost 7 bases and J lost 9 bases. CDR1 is SNHLY and CDR2 is FYNNEI in the germline V gene. The CDR3 extends over 11 amino acids.

This clonotype was counted many times. The chain carries TRBV12-3 or TRBV12-4 and TRBJ2-3, with 7 bases matching TRBD1. After removal of 3 bases from V and 6 bases from J, the junction contained 6 bases not matched to a gene. The CDR3 covers 14 residues. The CDR3 protein is CASSLYRGYDTQYF. CDR3 in DNA: TGTGCCAGCAGTTTGTACAGGGGATACGATACGCAGTATTTT.

Comments on this clonotype: One end of the junction fails to match germline, which may point to a read error. The rearrangement links TRBV6-2 or TRBV6-3 to TRBJ2-7; 10 nucleotides line up with TRBD2. The CDR3 extends over 15 amino acids. Germline V lookup: CDR1 MNHEY, CDR2 SVGEGT. The CDR3 spells CASSHSTGLAYEQYF. The CDR3 nucleotides read TGTGCCAGCAGTCACTCGACGGGACTAGCGTACGAGCAGTACTTC.

At least ten counts were recorded for this clonotype. V gene TRBV29-1 combines with J gene TRBJ2-7; tentatively, D is TRBD1 or TRBD2 (5 bases each). V was clipped by 6 bases and J by 0 bases, with 12 bases between them. CDR1 SQVTM and CDR2 ANQGSEA come from the germline V gene. CDR3 length: 13 residues. CDR3: CSVRDQISYEQYF. CDR3 in DNA: TGCAGCGTACGGGACCAAATCTCCTACGAGCAGTACTTC.

In its sample, this clonotype was seen many times. The CDR3 DNA sequence: TGCGCCAGCAGCCCGGACAGAACGGTCCCTGAAGCTTTCTTT. It encodes CASSPDRTVPEAFF. V gene TRBV4-3 combines with J gene TRBJ1-1, with D possibly matching TRBD1 (6 bases). V lost 4 bases to trimming and J lost 6 bases, with 15 bases between them. This CDR3 has 14 residues. Germline-derived CDR1 and CDR2 are LGHNA and YSLEER.

Turning to this clonotype: Given a much more abundant clone one base away, this may be a read error. The chain has TRBV27 and TRBJ2-1; no clear D gene. The CDR3 is made up of 13 amino acids. CDR1 is MNHEY and CDR2 is SMNVEV in the germline V gene (reference sequence). Trimming took 5 bases from V and 8 from J, leaving 13 bases between them. The CDR3 region is CASSPTGPHEQFF. CDR3 sequence (DNA): TGTGCCAGCAGTCCCACTGGTCCCCATGAGCAGTTCTTC.